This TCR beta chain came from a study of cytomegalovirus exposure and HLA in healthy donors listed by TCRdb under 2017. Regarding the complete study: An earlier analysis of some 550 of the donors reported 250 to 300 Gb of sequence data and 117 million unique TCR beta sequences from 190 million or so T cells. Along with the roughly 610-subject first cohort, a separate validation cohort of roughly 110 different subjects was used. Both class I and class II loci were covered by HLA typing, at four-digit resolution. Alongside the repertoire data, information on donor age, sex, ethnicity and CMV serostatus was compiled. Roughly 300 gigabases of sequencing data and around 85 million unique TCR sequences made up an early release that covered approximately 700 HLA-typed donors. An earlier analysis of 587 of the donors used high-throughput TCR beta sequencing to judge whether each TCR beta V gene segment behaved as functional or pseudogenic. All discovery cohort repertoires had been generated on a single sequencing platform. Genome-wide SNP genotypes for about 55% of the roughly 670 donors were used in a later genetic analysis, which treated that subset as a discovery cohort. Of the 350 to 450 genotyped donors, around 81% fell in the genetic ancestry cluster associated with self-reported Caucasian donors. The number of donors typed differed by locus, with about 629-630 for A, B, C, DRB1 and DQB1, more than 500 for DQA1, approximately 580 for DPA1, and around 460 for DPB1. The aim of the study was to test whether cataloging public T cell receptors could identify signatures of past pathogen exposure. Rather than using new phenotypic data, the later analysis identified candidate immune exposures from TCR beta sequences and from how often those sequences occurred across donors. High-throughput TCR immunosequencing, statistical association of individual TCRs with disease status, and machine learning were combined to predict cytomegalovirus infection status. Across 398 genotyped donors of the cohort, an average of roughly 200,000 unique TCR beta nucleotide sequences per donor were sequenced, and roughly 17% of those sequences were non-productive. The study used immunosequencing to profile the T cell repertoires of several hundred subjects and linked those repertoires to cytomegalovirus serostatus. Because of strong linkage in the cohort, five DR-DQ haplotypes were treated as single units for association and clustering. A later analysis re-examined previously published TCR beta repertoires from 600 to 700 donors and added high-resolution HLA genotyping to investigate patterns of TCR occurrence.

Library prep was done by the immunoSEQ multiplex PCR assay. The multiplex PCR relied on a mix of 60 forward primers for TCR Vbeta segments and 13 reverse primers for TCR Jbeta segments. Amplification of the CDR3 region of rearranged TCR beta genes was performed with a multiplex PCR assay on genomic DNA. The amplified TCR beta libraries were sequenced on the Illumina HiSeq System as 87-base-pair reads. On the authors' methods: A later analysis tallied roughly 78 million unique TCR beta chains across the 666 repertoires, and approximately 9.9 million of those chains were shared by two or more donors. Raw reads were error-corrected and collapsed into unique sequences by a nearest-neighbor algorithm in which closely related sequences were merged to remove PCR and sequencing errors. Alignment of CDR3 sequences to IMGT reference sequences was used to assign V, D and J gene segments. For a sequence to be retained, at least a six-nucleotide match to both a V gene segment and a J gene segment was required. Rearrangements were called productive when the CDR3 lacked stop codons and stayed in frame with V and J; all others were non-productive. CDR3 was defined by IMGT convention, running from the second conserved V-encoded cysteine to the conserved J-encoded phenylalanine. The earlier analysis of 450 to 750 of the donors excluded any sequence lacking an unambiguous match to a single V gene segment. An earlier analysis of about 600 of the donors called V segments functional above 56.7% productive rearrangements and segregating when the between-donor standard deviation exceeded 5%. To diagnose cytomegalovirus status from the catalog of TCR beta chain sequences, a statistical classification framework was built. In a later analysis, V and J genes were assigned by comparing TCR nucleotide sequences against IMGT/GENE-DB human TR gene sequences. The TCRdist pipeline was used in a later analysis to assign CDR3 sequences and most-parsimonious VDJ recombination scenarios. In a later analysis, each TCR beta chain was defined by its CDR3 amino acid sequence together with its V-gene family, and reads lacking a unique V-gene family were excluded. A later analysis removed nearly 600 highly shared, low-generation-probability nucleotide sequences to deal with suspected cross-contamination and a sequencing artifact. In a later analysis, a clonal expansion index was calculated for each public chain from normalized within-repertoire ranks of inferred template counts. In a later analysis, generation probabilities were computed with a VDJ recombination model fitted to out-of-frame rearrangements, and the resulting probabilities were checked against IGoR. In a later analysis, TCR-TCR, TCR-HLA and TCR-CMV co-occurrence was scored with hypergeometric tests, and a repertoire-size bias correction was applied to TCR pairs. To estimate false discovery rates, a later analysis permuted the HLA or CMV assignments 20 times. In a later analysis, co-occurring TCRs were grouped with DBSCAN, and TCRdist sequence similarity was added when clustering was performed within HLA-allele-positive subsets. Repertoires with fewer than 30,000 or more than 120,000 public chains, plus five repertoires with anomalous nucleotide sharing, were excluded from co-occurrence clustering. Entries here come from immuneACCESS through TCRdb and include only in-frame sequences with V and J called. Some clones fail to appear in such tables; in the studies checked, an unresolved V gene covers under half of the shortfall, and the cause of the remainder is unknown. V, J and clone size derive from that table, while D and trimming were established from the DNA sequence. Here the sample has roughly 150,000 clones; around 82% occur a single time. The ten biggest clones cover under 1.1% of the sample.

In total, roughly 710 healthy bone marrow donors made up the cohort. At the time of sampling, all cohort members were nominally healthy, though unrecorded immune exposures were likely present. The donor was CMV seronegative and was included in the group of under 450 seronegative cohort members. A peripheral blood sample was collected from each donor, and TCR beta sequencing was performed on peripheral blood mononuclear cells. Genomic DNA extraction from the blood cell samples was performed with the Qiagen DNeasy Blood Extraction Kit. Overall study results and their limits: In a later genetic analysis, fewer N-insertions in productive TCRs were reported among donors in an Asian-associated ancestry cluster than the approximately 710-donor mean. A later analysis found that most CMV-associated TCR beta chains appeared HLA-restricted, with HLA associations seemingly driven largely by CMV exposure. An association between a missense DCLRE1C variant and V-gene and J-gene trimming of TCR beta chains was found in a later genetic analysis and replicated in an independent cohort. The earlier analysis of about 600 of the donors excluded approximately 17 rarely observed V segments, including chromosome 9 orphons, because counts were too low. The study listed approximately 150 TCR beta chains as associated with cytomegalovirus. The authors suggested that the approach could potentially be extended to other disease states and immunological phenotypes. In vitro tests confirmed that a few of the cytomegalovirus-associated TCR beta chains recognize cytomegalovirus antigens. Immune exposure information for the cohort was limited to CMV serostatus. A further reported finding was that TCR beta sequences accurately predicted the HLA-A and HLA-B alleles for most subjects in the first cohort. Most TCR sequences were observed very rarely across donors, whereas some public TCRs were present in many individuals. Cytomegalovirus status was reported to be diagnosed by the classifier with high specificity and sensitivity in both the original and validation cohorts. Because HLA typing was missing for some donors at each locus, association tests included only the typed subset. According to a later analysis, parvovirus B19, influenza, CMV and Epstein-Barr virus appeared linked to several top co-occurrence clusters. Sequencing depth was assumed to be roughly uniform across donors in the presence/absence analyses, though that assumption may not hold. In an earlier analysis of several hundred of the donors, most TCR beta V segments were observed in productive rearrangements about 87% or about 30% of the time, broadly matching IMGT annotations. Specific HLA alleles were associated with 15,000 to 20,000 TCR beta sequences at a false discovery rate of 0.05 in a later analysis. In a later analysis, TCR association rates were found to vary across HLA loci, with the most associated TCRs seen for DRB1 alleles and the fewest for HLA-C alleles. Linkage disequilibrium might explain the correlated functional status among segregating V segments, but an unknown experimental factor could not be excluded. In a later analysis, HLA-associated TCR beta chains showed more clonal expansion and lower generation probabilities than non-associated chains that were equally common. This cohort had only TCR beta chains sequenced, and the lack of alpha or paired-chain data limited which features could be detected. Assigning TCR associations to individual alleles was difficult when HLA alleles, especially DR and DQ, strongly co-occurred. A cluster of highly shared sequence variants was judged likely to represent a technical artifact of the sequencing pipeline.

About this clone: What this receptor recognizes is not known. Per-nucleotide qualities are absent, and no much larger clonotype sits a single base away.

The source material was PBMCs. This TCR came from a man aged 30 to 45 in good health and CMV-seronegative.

CDR3 loop: CAWRGGFEKLFF. In nucleotides, the sequence is TGTGCCTGGAGAGGGGGCTTTGAAAAACTGTTTTTT. The chain employs TRBV30 and TRBJ1-4; 7 middle bases align to TRBD1. Ends trimmed: V by 3 bases, J by 7 bases; bases unmatched to a gene: 2. CDR1 and CDR2 (GTSNPN, SVGIG) derive from the germline V gene (reference sequence). From the cysteine up to the phenylalanine, the CDR3 has a length of 12 residues. Only CDR3 DNA remains: 36 bases, in frame from the first base.